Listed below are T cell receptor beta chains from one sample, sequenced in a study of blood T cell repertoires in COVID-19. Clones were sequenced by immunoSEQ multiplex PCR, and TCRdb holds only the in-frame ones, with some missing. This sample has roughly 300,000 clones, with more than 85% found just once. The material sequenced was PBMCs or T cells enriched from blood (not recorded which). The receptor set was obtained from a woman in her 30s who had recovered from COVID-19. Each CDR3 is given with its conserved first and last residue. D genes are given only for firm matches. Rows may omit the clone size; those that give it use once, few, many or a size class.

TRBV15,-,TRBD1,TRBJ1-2,CATTHRGGVYGYTF,TGTGCCACGACCCATCGAGGGGGCGTCTATGGCTACACCTTC
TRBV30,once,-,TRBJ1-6,CAWLGKGGASPLHF,TGTGCCTGGTTGGGAAAGGGAGGAGCCTCACCCCTCCACTTT
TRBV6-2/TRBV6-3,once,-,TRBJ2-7,CASSPGRREQYF,TGTGCCAGCAGTCCGGGGAGGAGGGAGCAGTACTTC
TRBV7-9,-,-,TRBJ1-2,CASSPGYGYTF,TGTGCCAGCAGCCCAGGTTATGGCTACACCTTC
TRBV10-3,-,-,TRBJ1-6,CAISESARGPYNSPLHF,TGTGCCATCAGTGAGTCGGCCAGGGGCCCCTATAATTCACCCCTCCACTTT
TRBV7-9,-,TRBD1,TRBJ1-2,CASSGYRGDHYGYTF,TGTGCCAGCAGCGGATACAGGGGTGACCATTATGGCTACACCTTC
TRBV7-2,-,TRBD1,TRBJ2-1,CASSLVPRQGANEQFF,TGTGCCAGCAGCTTAGTACCTCGCCAGGGGGCGAATGAGCAGTTCTTC
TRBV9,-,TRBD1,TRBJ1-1,CASSVSGGTEAFF,TGTGCCAGCAGCGTATCAGGGGGCACTGAAGCTTTCTTT
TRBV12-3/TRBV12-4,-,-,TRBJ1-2,CASSRDIYGYTF,TGTGCCAGCAGCCGGGACATCTATGGCTACACCTTC
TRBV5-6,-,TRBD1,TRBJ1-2,CASSLGATGQDYGYTF,TGTGCCAGCAGCTTGGGGGCCACAGGACAGGACTATGGCTACACCTTC
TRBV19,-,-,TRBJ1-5,CASLGGSAGVTQPQHF,TGTGCCAGCCTTGGCGGGTCAGCGGGGGTGACTCAGCCCCAGCATTTT
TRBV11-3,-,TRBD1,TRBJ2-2,CASSARQGRLNTGELFF,TGTGCCAGCAGCGCCCGACAGGGCCGGCTGAACACCGGGGAGCTGTTTTTT
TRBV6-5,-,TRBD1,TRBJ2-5,CASSYRDSRVGETQYF,TGTGCCAGCAGTTATCGGGACAGTCGGGTAGGCGAGACCCAGTACTTC
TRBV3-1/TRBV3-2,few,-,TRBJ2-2,CASTPNNLNTGELFF,TGTGCCAGCACCCCAAACAATCTGAACACCGGGGAGCTGTTTTTT
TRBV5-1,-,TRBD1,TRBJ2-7,CASSPSPGQGYEQYF,TGCGCCAGCAGCCCCTCCCCCGGACAGGGTTACGAGCAGTACTTC
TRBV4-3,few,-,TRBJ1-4,CASSQPGGAGGEKLFF,TGCGCCAGCAGCCAACCCGGGGGGGCCGGGGGTGAAAAACTGTTTTTT
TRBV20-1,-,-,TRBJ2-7,CSASGRTYEQYF,TGCAGTGCTAGTGGCAGGACCTACGAGCAGTACTTC
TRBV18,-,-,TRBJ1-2,CASSAEYGYTF,TGTGCCAGCTCAGCGGAATATGGCTACACCTTC
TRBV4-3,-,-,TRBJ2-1,CASSQDALSGGTSEQFF,TGCGCCAGCAGCCAAGATGCACTATCAGGGGGGACTAGTGAGCAGTTCTTC
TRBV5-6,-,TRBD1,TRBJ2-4,CASSSDRLAKNIQYF,TGTGCCAGCAGTTCGGACAGGTTAGCCAAAAACATTCAGTACTTC
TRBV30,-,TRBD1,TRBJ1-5,CAWSGGQGYQPQHF,TGTGCCTGGAGTGGCGGACAGGGTTATCAGCCCCAGCATTTT
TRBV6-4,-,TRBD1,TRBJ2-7,CASRKGQGKTSTSYEQYF,TGTGCCAGCCGGAAAGGACAGGGGAAAACCTCCACTTCCTACGAGCAGTACTTC
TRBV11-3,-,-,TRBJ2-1,CASSPGVRNEQFF,TGTGCCAGCAGCCCCGGGGTTAGAAATGAGCAGTTCTTC
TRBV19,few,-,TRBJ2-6,CASTPGSGANVLTF,TGTGCCAGTACCCCAGGGTCTGGGGCCAACGTCCTGACTTTC
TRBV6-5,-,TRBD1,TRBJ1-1,CASNRQGGTEAFF,TGTGCCAGCAACAGACAGGGGGGCACTGAAGCTTTCTTT
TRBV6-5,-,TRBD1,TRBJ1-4,CASNRDRDEKLFF,TGTGCCAGCAACCGGGACAGGGACGAAAAACTGTTTTTT
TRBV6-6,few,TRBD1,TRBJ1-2,CASSPDRGRLVTGYTF,TGTGCCAGCAGTCCGGACAGGGGGCGGTTGGTAACTGGCTACACCTTC